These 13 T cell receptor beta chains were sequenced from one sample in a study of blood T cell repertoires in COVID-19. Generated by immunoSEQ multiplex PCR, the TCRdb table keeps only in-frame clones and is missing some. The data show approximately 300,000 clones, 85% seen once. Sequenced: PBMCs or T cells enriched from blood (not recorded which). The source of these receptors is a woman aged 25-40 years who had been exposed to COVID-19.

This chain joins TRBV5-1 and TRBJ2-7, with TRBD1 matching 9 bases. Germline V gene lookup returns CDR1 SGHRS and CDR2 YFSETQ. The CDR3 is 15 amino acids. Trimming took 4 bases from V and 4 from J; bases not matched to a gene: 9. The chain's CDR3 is CASSDSGQGGYEQYF. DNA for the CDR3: TGCGCCAGCAGCGACTCGGGACAGGGAGGGTACGAGCAGTACTTC. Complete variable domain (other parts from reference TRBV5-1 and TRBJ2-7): KAGVTQTPRYLIKTRGQQVTLSCSPISGHRSVSWYQQTPGQGLQFLFEYFSETQRNKGNFPGRFSGRQFSNSRSEMNVSTLELGDSALYLCASSDSGQGGYEQYFGPGTRLTVT.

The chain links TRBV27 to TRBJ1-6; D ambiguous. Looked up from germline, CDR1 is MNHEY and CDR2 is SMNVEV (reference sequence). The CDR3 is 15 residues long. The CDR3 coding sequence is TGTGCTTCGCCCCCACTTATTAGCGATAATTCACCCCTCCACTTT. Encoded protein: CASPPLISDNSPLHF.

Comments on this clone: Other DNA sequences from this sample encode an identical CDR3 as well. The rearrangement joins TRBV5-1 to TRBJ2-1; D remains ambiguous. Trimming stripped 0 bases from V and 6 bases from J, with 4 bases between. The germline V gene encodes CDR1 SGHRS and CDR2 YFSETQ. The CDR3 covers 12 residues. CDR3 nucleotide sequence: TGCGCCAGCAGCTTGGCTGTCAATGAGCAGTTCTTC. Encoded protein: CASSLAVNEQFF. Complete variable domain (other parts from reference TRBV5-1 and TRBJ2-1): KAGVTQTPRYLIKTRGQQVTLSCSPISGHRSVSWYQQTPGQGLQFLFEYFSETQRNKGNFPGRFSGRQFSNSRSEMNVSTLELGDSALYLCASSLAVNEQFFGPGTRLTVL.

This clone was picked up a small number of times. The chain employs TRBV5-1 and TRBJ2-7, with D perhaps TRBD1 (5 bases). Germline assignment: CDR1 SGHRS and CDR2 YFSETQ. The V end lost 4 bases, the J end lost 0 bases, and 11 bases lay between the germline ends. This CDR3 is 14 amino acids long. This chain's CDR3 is CASSGDGASYEQYF. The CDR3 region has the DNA TGCGCCAGCAGCGGGGATGGGGCCTCCTACGAGCAGTACTTC.

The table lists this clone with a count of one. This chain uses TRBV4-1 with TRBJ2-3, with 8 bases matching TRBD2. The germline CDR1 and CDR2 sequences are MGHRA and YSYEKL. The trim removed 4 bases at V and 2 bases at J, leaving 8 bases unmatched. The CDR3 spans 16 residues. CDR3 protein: CASSLRTSLTTDTQYF. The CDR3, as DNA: TGCGCCAGCAGCCTTCGGACTAGCCTGACCACAGATACGCAGTATTTT.

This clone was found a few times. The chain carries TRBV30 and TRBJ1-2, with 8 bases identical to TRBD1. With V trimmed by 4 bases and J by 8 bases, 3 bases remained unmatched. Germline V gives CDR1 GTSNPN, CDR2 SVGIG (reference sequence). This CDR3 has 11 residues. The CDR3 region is CAWIDRGGYTF. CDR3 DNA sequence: TGTGCCTGGATCGACAGGGGAGGCTACACCTTC.

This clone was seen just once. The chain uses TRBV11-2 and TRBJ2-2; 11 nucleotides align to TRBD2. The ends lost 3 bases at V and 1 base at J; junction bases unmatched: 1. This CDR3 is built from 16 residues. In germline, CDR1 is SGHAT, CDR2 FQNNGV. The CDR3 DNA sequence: TGTGCCAGCAGCTTCGGGACTAGCGGGAACACCGGGGAGCTGTTTTTT. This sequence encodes CASSFGTSGNTGELFF.

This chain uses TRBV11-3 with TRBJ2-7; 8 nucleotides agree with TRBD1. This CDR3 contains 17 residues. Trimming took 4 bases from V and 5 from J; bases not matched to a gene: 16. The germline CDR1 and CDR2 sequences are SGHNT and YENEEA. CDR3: CASSSQGLWTGSHEQYF. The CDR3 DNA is TGTGCCAGCAGCTCCCAAGGCCTGTGGACAGGGTCTCACGAGCAGTACTTC.

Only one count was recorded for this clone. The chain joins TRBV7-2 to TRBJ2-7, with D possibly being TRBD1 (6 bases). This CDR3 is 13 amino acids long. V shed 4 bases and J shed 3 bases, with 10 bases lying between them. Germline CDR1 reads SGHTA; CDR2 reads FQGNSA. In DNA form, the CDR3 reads TGTGCCAGCAGCTATGGACAGATCTACGAGCAGTACTTC. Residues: CASSYGQIYEQYF.

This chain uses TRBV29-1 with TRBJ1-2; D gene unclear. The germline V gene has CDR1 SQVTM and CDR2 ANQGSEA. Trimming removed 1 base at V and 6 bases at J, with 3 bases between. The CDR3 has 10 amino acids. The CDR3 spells CSVEADGYTF. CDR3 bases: TGCAGCGTTGAAGCGGATGGCTACACCTTC. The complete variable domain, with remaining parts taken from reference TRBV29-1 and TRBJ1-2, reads SAVISQKPSRDICQRGTSLTIQCQVDSQVTMMFWYRQQPGQSLTLIATANQGSEATYESGFVIDKFPISRPNLTFSTLTVSNMSPEDSSIYLCSVEADGYTFGSGTRLTVV.

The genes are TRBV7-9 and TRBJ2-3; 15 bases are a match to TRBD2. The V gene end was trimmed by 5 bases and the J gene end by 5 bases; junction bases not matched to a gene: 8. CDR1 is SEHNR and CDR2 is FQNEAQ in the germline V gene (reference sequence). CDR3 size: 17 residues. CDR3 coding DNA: TGTGCCAGCAGCACCGGACTAGCGGGGGGGCAGGTAGATACGCAGTATTTT. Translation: CASSTGLAGGQVDTQYF.

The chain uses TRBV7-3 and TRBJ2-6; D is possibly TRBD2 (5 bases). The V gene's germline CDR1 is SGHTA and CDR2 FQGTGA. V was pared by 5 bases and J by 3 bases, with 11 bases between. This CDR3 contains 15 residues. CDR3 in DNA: TGTGCCAGCAGCCCGCCGGGGTATGGGGCCAACGTCCTGACTTTC. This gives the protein CASSPPGYGANVLTF.

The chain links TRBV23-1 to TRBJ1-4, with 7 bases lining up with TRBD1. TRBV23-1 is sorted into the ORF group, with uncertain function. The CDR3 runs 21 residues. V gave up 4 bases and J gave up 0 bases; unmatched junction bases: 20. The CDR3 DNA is TGCGCCAGCAGTCCCACACCCCCCGGAGGACAGGTCGAGACAACTAATGAAAAACTGTTTTTT. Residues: CASSPTPPGGQVETTNEKLFF.